Listed below are T cell receptor beta chains from one sample, sequenced in a study of beta chain features in type 1 diabetes. This table comes from immunoSEQ multiplex PCR, and its TCRdb copy is limited to in-frame clones, with some not included. The data hold 200,000 to 300,000 clones, with 14% observed a single time. Sequenced sample: naive CD4+ T cells from blood. These receptors were taken from a middle-aged woman in good health. The CDR3 runs from the conserved cysteine through the conserved F or W. A D gene is named only where the DNA matches it firmly. The size field is filled for only some rows; it gives once, few, many or a size class.

>NA|TRBV5-6|TRBJ1-4|NA
CASSLQTLRNEKLFF
TGTGCCAGCAGCCTTCAGACACTCCGTAATGAAAAACTGTTTTTT
>few|TRBV18|TRBJ2-3|TRBD1
CASSPKIQGAVFTDTQYF
TGTGCCAGCTCACCAAAAATACAGGGGGCCGTTTTCACAGATACGCAGTATTTT
>NA|TRBV5-1|TRBJ2-5|NA
CASSGGTTQETQYF
TGCGCCAGCAGCGGGGGGACCACCCAAGAGACCCAGTACTTC
>few|TRBV5-1|TRBJ2-2|TRBD2
CASSTRLAGGTGELFF
TGCGCCAGCAGCACGCGACTAGCGGGGGGCACCGGGGAGCTGTTTTTT
>few|TRBV7-2|TRBJ2-1|TRBD1
CASSLAPGTGRGEQFF
TGTGCCAGCAGCTTAGCCCCCGGGACAGGCCGAGGTGAGCAGTTCTTC
>NA|TRBV9|TRBJ2-3|NA
CASNWGGHDTQYF
TGTGCCAGCAACTGGGGGGGACATGATACGCAGTATTTT
>few|TRBV21-1|TRBJ2-1|NA
CASSKLGTAIPSNEQFF
TGTGCCAGCAGCAAATTGGGGACAGCGATACCTTCCAATGAGCAGTTCTTC
>NA|TRBV9|TRBJ1-5|NA
CASSVVFLGTPDSNQPQHF
TGTGCCAGCAGCGTAGTATTCCTGGGGACACCAGATAGCAATCAGCCCCAGCATTTT
>NA|TRBV6-5|TRBJ2-7|TRBD1
CASSLTWTGNEQYF
TGTGCCAGCAGTCTCACTTGGACAGGCAACGAGCAGTACTTC
>NA|TRBV6-1|TRBJ2-4|NA
CASINMENIQYF
TGTGCCAGCATCAACATGGAAAACATTCAGTACTTC
>once|TRBV7-2|TRBJ2-1|TRBD2
CASSQRGGPGNEQFF
TGTGCCAGCAGCCAGCGGGGGGGGCCTGGGAATGAGCAGTTCTTC
>few|TRBV27|TRBJ2-3|TRBD2
CASSLRASGGTDTQYF
TGTGCCAGCAGTTTGAGGGCTAGCGGGGGCACAGATACGCAGTATTTT
>NA|TRBV28|TRBJ2-7|TRBD1
CASSPRDRTYEQYF
TGTGCCAGCAGTCCCCGGGACAGGACCTACGAGCAGTACTTC
>NA|TRBV29-1|TRBJ2-7|NA
CSVEVQGTYEQYF
TGCAGCGTTGAAGTACAGGGTACCTACGAGCAGTACTTC
>NA|TRBV7-2|TRBJ2-4|TRBD2
CASSPSGGTRGRPKNIQYF
TGTGCCAGCAGCCCAAGCGGGGGGACTCGCGGTCGACCCAAAAACATTCAGTACTTC
>few|TRBV7-2|TRBJ1-5|NA
CASSLLPDQPQHF
TGTGCCAGCAGCCTACTTCCCGATCAGCCCCAGCATTTT
>NA|TRBV5-4|TRBJ1-1|TRBD1
CASSLGQGGSQTEAFF
TGTGCCAGCAGCCTTGGACAGGGAGGGTCACAAACTGAAGCTTTCTTT
>few|TRBV7-2|TRBJ1-1|TRBD1
CASSFTGTAFNTEAFF
TGTGCCAGCAGTTTCACCGGGACAGCCTTTAACACTGAAGCTTTCTTT
>few|TRBV7-2|TRBJ2-7|NA
CASSLTPGDHYEQYF
TGTGCCAGCAGCTTAACACCGGGGGATCACTACGAGCAGTACTTC
>many|TRBV19|TRBJ2-3|NA
CASSTRGRQYF
TGTGCCAGTAGTACCCGGGGGAGGCAGTATTTT
>few|TRBV28|TRBJ1-6|TRBD1
CASSPGQAINSPLHF
TGTGCCAGCAGCCCGGGACAGGCCATTAATTCACCCCTCCACTTT
>few|TRBV5-1|TRBJ2-5|TRBD2
CASSNGGAWEETQYF
TGCGCCAGCAGCAACGGGGGGGCATGGGAAGAGACCCAGTACTTC
>NA|TRBV19|TRBJ1-1|NA
CASTSMPLRRVVNTEAFF
TGTGCCAGTACCAGTATGCCCCTGCGGAGAGTCGTGAACACTGAAGCTTTCTTT
>few|TRBV4-1|TRBJ2-5|NA
CASSQDRPGGWQETQYF
TGCGCCAGCAGCCAAGATAGGCCCGGCGGGTGGCAAGAGACCCAGTACTTC
>NA|TRBV15|TRBJ2-7|TRBD1
CATSRDLDRGNEQYF
TGTGCCACCAGCAGAGATCTTGACAGGGGAAACGAGCAGTACTTC
>few|TRBV19|TRBJ1-1|NA
CASSLTVSPNTEAFF
TGTGCCAGTAGTTTGACAGTGAGCCCGAACACTGAAGCTTTCTTT
>few|TRBV7-2|TRBJ1-5|NA
CASSLGELGQPQHF
TGTGCCAGCAGCTTAGGGGAGTTGGGTCAGCCCCAGCATTTT
>NA|TRBV19|TRBJ2-1|TRBD2
CASSIERLAGDNEQFF
TGTGCCAGTAGTATAGAAAGGCTAGCGGGGGACAATGAGCAGTTCTTC
>few|TRBV2|TRBJ2-2|NA
CASHRSGELFF
TGTGCCAGCCATAGGTCGGGTGAGCTGTTTTTT
>NA|TRBV6-1|TRBJ2-7|TRBD2
CASRSRTSGGYEQYF
TGTGCCAGCAGGAGCCGGACTAGCGGGGGCTACGAGCAGTACTTC
>NA|TRBV6-6|TRBJ2-7|TRBD2
CASSSQRGPLKQYF
TGTGCCAGCAGTTCACAGCGGGGACCTCTCAAGCAGTACTTC
>NA|TRBV10-3|TRBJ1-1|TRBD1
CAISAPYQGAPTEAFF
TGTGCCATCAGTGCTCCCTATCAGGGGGCGCCCACTGAAGCTTTCTTT
>NA|TRBV18|TRBJ2-7|TRBD1
CASSPRQGANSGEQYF
TGTGCCAGCTCACCTCGACAGGGGGCAAATTCGGGTGAGCAGTACTTC
>few|TRBV9|TRBJ1-2|TRBD1
CASSVALDRPPYAF
TGTGCCAGCAGCGTAGCCTTGGACAGGCCCCCGTACGCCTTC
>few|TRBV7-9|TRBJ2-5|TRBD2
CASSPRTRAHGETQYF
TGTGCCAGCAGCCCGAGGACTAGGGCCCATGGGGAGACCCAGTACTTC
>once|TRBV19|TRBJ2-4|TRBD1
CASGLRQGAVNIQYF
TGTGCCAGTGGTCTCCGACAGGGGGCGGTGAACATTCAGTACTTC
>NA|TRBV7-2|TRBJ2-3|NA
CASSPTGGRPGNTQYF
TGTGCCAGCAGCCCCACCGGGGGGCGCCCGGGGAATACGCAGTATTTT
>NA|TRBV27|TRBJ1-4|NA
CASSRVSAGYNEKLFF
TGTGCCAGCAGCCGAGTGTCGGCCGGGTATAATGAAAAACTGTTTTTT
>NA|TRBV7-2|TRBJ2-3|NA
CASSLDPGGGTDTQYF
TGTGCCAGCAGCTTAGACCCCGGAGGTGGCACAGATACGCAGTATTTT
>NA|TRBV7-8|TRBJ1-1|TRBD1
CASSLGQGWTEAFF
TGTGCCAGCAGCTTAGGACAGGGGTGGACTGAAGCTTTCTTT
>few|TRBV6-5|TRBJ2-7|TRBD2
CASSRDSGGYEQYF
TGTGCCAGCAGCCGCGACAGCGGGGGATACGAGCAGTACTTC
>many|TRBV9|TRBJ1-6|NA
CASSAQDWSSPLHF
TGTGCCAGCAGCGCCCAGGACTGGAGTTCACCCCTCCACTTT
>NA|TRBV25-1|TRBJ1-3|NA
CASSESLRSGRGNTIYF
TGTGCCAGCAGTGAATCTCTGAGGTCCGGCCGTGGAAACACCATATATTTT
>NA|TRBV14|TRBJ2-5|NA
CASSPQTGPWAQYF
TGTGCCAGCAGCCCGCAGACAGGACCTTGGGCCCAGTACTTC
>many|TRBV29-1|TRBJ2-7|NA
CSVGSWQGYEQYF
TGCAGCGTTGGGTCGTGGCAGGGGTACGAGCAGTACTTC
>NA|TRBV2|TRBJ2-5|NA
CASSEGPTGGETQYF
TGTGCCAGCAGTGAAGGTCCGACTGGAGGGGAGACCCAGTACTTC
>few|TRBV2|TRBJ2-3|NA
CASSDRWYDTQYF
TGTGCCAGCTCAGACAGGTGGTACGATACGCAGTATTTT
>few|TRBV4-1|TRBJ1-2|NA
CASSPGQSYGYTF
TGCGCCAGCAGCCCCGGACAGTCCTATGGCTACACCTTC
>NA|TRBV7-9|TRBJ1-2|NA
CASSSLTGYTF
TGTGCCAGCAGCTCGTTGACAGGCTACACCTTC
>NA|TRBV5-1|TRBJ2-1|NA
CASSLSTPTNEQFF
TGCGCCAGCAGCCTTTCGACTCCCACCAATGAGCAGTTCTTC
>NA|TRBV7-2|TRBJ1-1|NA
CASSRRQMNTEAFF
TGTGCCAGCAGCCGACGACAGATGAACACTGAAGCTTTCTTT
>NA|TRBV7-2|TRBJ2-7|NA
CASSPRWGDEQYF
TGTGCCAGCAGCCCGCGGTGGGGGGACGAGCAGTACTTC
>NA|TRBV5-1|TRBJ2-1|TRBD2
CASSSLAGANEQFF
TGCGCCAGCAGCTCCCTAGCGGGGGCCAATGAGCAGTTCTTC
>few|TRBV7-8|TRBJ2-3|TRBD2
CASSILAGGRTDTQYF
TGTGCCAGCAGCATCCTAGCGGGGGGGCGCACAGATACGCAGTATTTT
>few|TRBV5-4|TRBJ2-7|NA
CASSEGGSPYEQYF
TGTGCCAGCAGCGAAGGCGGGTCCCCATACGAGCAGTACTTC